This TCR beta chain derives from a study of T cell repertoires in cytomegalovirus infection. Study information: The public TCR beta signatures pointed to both CMV infection and matching HLA type.

Ten or more counts support this clonotype. Its target is unknown. CDR3 length: 13 amino acids. V shed 7 bases, J shed 8 bases, and the junction held 6 bases outside the gene matches. Germline CDR1 is SGHNT and CDR2 is YYREEE (reference sequence). General study points: The cumulative frequency of public TCR beta families identified carriers of CMV plus the relevant HLA. It was HLA-C-restricted CMV-specific TCR beta clonotypes that dominated the response ex vivo.

TCRdb re-analysed the reads in MiXCR, keeping a single row per CDR3 protein. Among some 150,000 distinct CDR3 sequences listed, 5.5% to 7% were seen once. The rearrangement uses TRBV5-4 and TRBJ2-1, with 10 bases lining up with TRBD1. The TCR originated in a human donor in good health (CMV status not recorded). Some clones in this sample may be carry-over from other donors' samples. What was sequenced was PBMCs. CDR3 sequence (DNA): TGTGCCAGCTCAAGGGACAGGGGAGATGAGCAGTTCTTC. Its translation is CASSRDRGDEQFF.